These 32 T cell receptor beta chains originate from one sample sequenced in a study of T-cell reconstitution after alpha-beta-depleted transplantation in children (dated by TCRdb to 2015 to 2016). Interpreted using the paper, the time point label stands for: day 60 (about 2 months) after transplantation. The treatment or condition label, read with the paper, signifies: allogeneic hematopoietic cell transplantation with graft depleted of TCRalphabeta T cells and CD19 B cells. Library preparation was by PCR. The run used an Illumina HiSeq 2500. To normalize quantification of the TCRbeta repertoire, the TCR libraries were built with molecular barcoding that relied on unique molecular identifiers. Using fastp trimming at Q25 and MiXCR clonotype assembly, TCRdb reanalyzed the public sequencing data and kept in-frame beta chains. Each entry is one CDR3 protein sequence, shown with its most common DNA and genes. The sample data list some 50,000 distinct CDR3 sequences, and around 8.8% of these were observed just once. Approximately 27% of the sample is held by the ten biggest clonotypes.

This specimen was PBMCs, mostly from graft donor cells, taken 60 days after TCRalphabeta/CD19-depleted stem cell transplant. These receptors were obtained from a male patient aged 2 to 10 who had a stem cell transplant for chronic granulomatous disease, so the T cells may come from the graft donor.

At least ten counts were recorded for this clonotype. The rearrangement joins TRBV20-1 to TRBJ2-1; TRBD2 might be the D (6 bases). Germline lookup yields CDR1 DFQATT and CDR2 SNEGSKA (reference sequence). The length of the CDR3 is 14 residues. Trimming took 3 bases from V and 6 from J, leaving 15 bases between them. CDR3 sequence: CSASRGSSVNEQFF. CDR3 nucleotides: TGCAGTGCTAGTCGGGGGTCCTCGGTCAATGAGCAGTTCTTC.

This clonotype was seen repeatedly, ten times or more. V usage is TRBV20-1 and J usage is TRBJ2-7; D is perhaps TRBD1 or TRBD2 (5 bases each). The length of the CDR3 is 15 residues. Germline loops: CDR1 DFQATT, CDR2 SNEGSKA (reference sequence). V was trimmed by 2 bases and J by 1 base, leaving 15 bases between them. The CDR3 DNA reads TGCAGTGCTAGATCCTCCGGGACCCTGTCCTACGAGCAGTACTTC. It codes for CSARSSGTLSYEQYF.

The sample holds many counts of this clonotype. The rearrangement joins TRBV7-3 to TRBJ2-7, with TRBD1 matching over 7 bases. Germline CDR1 and CDR2: SGHTA and FQGTGA. This CDR3 region has 15 residues. With 5 bases clipped from V and 3 bases from J, the junction kept 10 bases outside the gene matches. Here the CDR3 reads CASSIPGTESYEQYF. DNA for the CDR3: TGTGCCAGCAGCATCCCCGGGACAGAAAGCTACGAGCAGTACTTC.

This clonotype was counted at least ten times. The chain joins TRBV15 to TRBJ2-4; the D gene is possibly TRBD2 (7 bases). The V gene's germline CDR1 is LNHNV and CDR2 YYDKDF (reference sequence). This CDR3 spans 16 amino acids. The V end lost 3 bases, the J end lost 4 bases, and 16 bases lay between the germline ends. CDR3 loop: CATSSDPEGGKNIQYF. DNA of the CDR3: TGTGCCACCAGCAGCGATCCCGAGGGGGGGAAAAACATTCAGTACTTC.

At least ten counts were recorded for this clonotype. CDR3 sequence: CASSVGTGGDGYTF. The CDR3 DNA is TGTGCCAGCAGTGTAGGGACAGGGGGTGATGGCTACACCTTC. The chain couples TRBV6-1 to TRBJ1-2, with 11 positions matching TRBD1. CDR1 MNHNS and CDR2 SASEGT come from the germline V gene. V was clipped by 4 bases and J by 6 bases; unmatched bases: 4. This CDR3 region has 14 residues.

This clonotype occurred many times. The chain recombines TRBV2 with TRBJ2-7; 14 positions match TRBD2. Germline V gives CDR1 SNHLY, CDR2 FYNNEI. This CDR3 is built from 16 residues. The V segment lost 5 bases and the J segment 12 bases; nucleotides outside the gene matches: 15. The CDR3: CASSQSRGLAGDVRYF. CDR3 bases: TGTGCCAGCAGTCAGAGTCGGGGACTAGCGGGAGATGTACGGTACTTC.

There are many counts of this clonotype. This chain uses TRBV5-1 with TRBJ2-7; TRBD2 matches at 8 bases. CDR1 and CDR2 (germline): SGHRS, YFSETQ. V dropped 4 bases and J dropped 0; count of bases not matched to a gene: 9. CDR3 length: 16 residues. CDR3 in amino acids: CASSLPKSGSSYEQYF. The CDR3 DNA is TGCGCCAGCAGCCTCCCCAAAAGCGGGAGCTCCTACGAGCAGTACTTC. The variable domain in full, completed from reference TRBV5-1 and TRBJ2-7, reads KAGVTQTPRYLIKTRGQQVTLSCSPISGHRSVSWYQQTPGQGLQFLFEYFSETQRNKGNFPGRFSGRQFSNSRSEMNVSTLELGDSALYLCASSLPKSGSSYEQYFGPGTRLTVT.

There are many counts of this clonotype. This chain joins TRBV28 and TRBJ2-1; D gene uncertain. Germline CDR1 is MDHEN and CDR2 is SYDVKM. This CDR3 is 15 amino acids long. V lost 1 base, J lost 3 bases, and 10 bases lay in between. This CDR3 is CASSLSSGFYNEQFF. The CDR3 DNA reads TGTGCCAGCAGTTTATCTTCCGGTTTCTACAATGAGCAGTTCTTC.

This clonotype appeared once. A read error may explain this, as a much larger clone is one base away. The rearrangement joins TRBV20-1 to TRBJ2-5; D not certain. The CDR3 consists of 13 residues. Germline V gene lookup returns CDR1 DFQATT and CDR2 SNEGSKA (reference sequence). CDR3 amino acids: CSARAGSPWTPYF. In nucleotides, the CDR3 is TGCAGTGCTAGAGCCGGGTCCCCATGGACCCCGTACTTC.

This clonotype was seen many times. The chain employs TRBV5-1 and TRBJ2-1; D ambiguous. Trimming cost V 4 bases and J 12 bases, with 11 bases left between them. The CDR3 extends over 11 amino acids. Per the germline V gene, CDR1 is SGHRS and CDR2 is YFSETQ. DNA for the CDR3: TGCGCCAGCAGCCCGGACCGTCGGCAGTTCTTC. Amino acids: CASSPDRRQFF.

This clonotype was detected many times. This chain connects TRBV3-1 to TRBJ1-5, with D tentatively TRBD1 (6 bases). The CDR3 is made up of 16 amino acids. CDR1 is LGHDT and CDR2 is YNNKEL in the germline V gene (reference sequence). With 4 bases removed from V and 7 bases from J, the gap between germline ends came to 20 bases. In DNA form, the CDR3 reads TGTGCCAGCAGCCGAGGGGGAGGGGGTCTGGGCCAGCCCCAGCATTTT. Translation gives CASSRGGGGLGQPQHF.

This clonotype was detected ten times or more. This CDR3 is CSARDELAGDQETQYF. CDR3 DNA: TGCAGTGCTAGAGATGAACTAGCGGGAGACCAAGAGACCCAGTACTTC. The chain is built from TRBV20-1 and TRBJ2-5; 11 bases align to TRBD2. Germline CDR1 is DFQATT and CDR2 is SNEGSKA (reference sequence). Germline trimming cut 0 bases from V and 0 bases from J; bases unmatched to any gene: 3. The CDR3 consists of 16 residues.

Of note for this clonotype: A much more abundant neighbour one base away suggests this may be a read error. The chain carries TRBV29-1 and TRBJ2-7; the D call may be TRBD1 or TRBD2 (6 bases each). This CDR3 comprises 11 residues. Germline values: CDR1 SQVTM, CDR2 ANQGSEA. Here the CDR3 reads CSVAGAREQDF. CDR3 DNA: TGCAGCGTTGCGGGGGCACGCGAGCAGGACTTC.

The sample holds many counts of this clonotype. In DNA, the CDR3 is TGTGCCAGCCGGACTAGCGAAAGCTCCTACGAGCAGTACTTC. Encoded protein: CASRTSESSYEQYF. The rearrangement joins TRBV12-3 or TRBV12-4 to TRBJ2-7, with 9 bases identical to TRBD2. The CDR3 is 14 residues long. The junction had 5 bases not matched to a gene; V was cut back by 8 bases and J by 0 bases.

The count of this clonotype is one. The CDR3 does not end in the conserved phenylalanine or tryptophan, so this is likely a read error. V and J are TRBV7-9 and TRBJ2-2, with 8 bases fitting TRBD2. V gave up 11 bases and J gave up 0 bases; unmatched junction bases: 14. There are 17 residues in the CDR3. CDR1 and CDR2 (germline): SEHNR, FQNEAQ (reference sequence). CDR3 sequence reads: CASAPEAGETNTGELFL. In nucleotides, the CDR3 is TGTGCCTCAGCCCCGGAAGCGGGGGAGACGAACACCGGGGAGCTGTTTTTA.

This clonotype has at least ten counts. This chain connects TRBV12-3 or TRBV12-4 to TRBJ2-4; no definite D call. Trimming removed 6 bases from V and 1 base from J, with 7 bases in between. This CDR3 contains 13 residues. This CDR3 reads CASRTEAKNIQYF. The CDR3 DNA is TGTGCCAGCAGGACTGAGGCCAAAAACATTCAGTACTTC.

This clonotype was seen at least ten times. The V call is TRBV12-3 or TRBV12-4, the J call TRBJ2-7, with 11 bases lining up with TRBD2. This CDR3 is 17 amino acids long. Losses at the gene ends were 5 bases for V and 0 bases for J; bases not matched to a gene: 9. The CDR3 nucleotides are TGTGCCAGCAGTACCCGAATAGCGGGAGGGCTCTCCTACGAGCAGTACTTC. Amino acid sequence: CASSTRIAGGLSYEQYF.

This clonotype has ten or more counts. The V and J genes are TRBV6-5 and TRBJ2-7, with D maybe TRBD2 (5 bases). Trimming shortened V by 0 bases and J by 0 bases, and 9 bases separated the two germline ends. CDR3 size: 15 residues. Germline CDR1 is MNHEY and CDR2 is SVGAGI. Written as DNA, the CDR3 is TGTGCCAGCAGTTACTCGCCTAGCCTCTCCTACGAGCAGTACTTC. Its protein is CASSYSPSLSYEQYF.

This chain links TRBV7-4 with TRBJ2-7, with 7 bases that match TRBD2. The germline V gene has CDR1 SGHVT and CDR2 SQSDAQ. The V gene end was trimmed by 1 base and the J gene end by 0 bases; junction bases not matched to a gene: 3. The CDR3 totals 15 residues. The CDR3 sequence is CASSLVGGGSYEQYF. The DNA of the CDR3 is TGTGCCAGCAGCTTAGTTGGGGGGGGCTCCTACGAGCAGTACTTC.

There are many counts of this clonotype. The genes are TRBV3-1 and TRBJ1-4, with D perhaps matching TRBD1 (5 bases). The V end lost 2 bases, the J end lost 6 bases, and 16 bases lay between the germline ends. The CDR3 consists of 16 residues. Germline V gene sequence: CDR1 LGHDT, CDR2 YNNKEL (reference sequence). In nucleotides, the CDR3 is TGTGCCAGCAGCCAATACAGTGGGGGTAAAGATGAAAAACTGTTTTTT. Amino acids: CASSQYSGGKDEKLFF.

This clonotype occurred many times. The chain links TRBV5-1 to TRBJ2-3, with 10 bases aligning to TRBD2. The CDR3 totals 14 residues. CDR1 is SGHRS and CDR2 is YFSETQ in the germline V gene. The J segment lost 12 bases and the V segment lost 4 bases, leaving 11 bases of the junction unmatched. The CDR3 DNA sequence: TGCGCCAGCAGCCTTTGGACTAGCGGCTCGACTCAGTATTTT. This encodes CASSLWTSGSTQYF.

The rearrangement uses TRBV18 and TRBJ2-5; 8 bases are a match to TRBD1. V gave up 6 bases and J gave up 4 bases; unmatched junction bases: 10. Germline V lookup: CDR1 KGHSH, CDR2 LQKENI. The CDR3 loop spans 15 amino acids. For the CDR3, the DNA is TGTGCCAGCTCTCAACTCCGGGACAGGAGAGAGACCCAGTACTTC. This gives the protein CASSQLRDRRETQYF.

This clonotype has at least ten counts. The chain has TRBV9 and TRBJ1-2; D is unresolved. Per the germline V gene, CDR1 is SGDLS and CDR2 is YYNGEE. CDR3 size: 16 residues. Trimming removed 6 bases at V and 6 bases at J, with 24 bases between. The CDR3 loop is CASTLSFDDTGHGYTF. In DNA form, the CDR3 reads TGTGCCAGCACCCTCAGTTTTGATGACACGGGCCATGGCTACACCTTC.

Concerning this clonotype: A much more abundant neighbour one base away suggests this may be a read error. J is TRBJ2-1 and V is TRBV14; maybe TRBD1 (5 bases). This CDR3 region has 15 residues. In germline, CDR1 is SGHDN, CDR2 FVKESK. Written as DNA, the CDR3 is TGTGCCAGCAGGGCACCAGGGCCCCTCTACAATGAGAAGTTCTTC. Encoded protein: CASRAPGPLYNEKFF.

This clonotype was observed many times. The chain employs TRBV5-1 and TRBJ1-1; 9 positions agree with TRBD1. V was pared by 2 bases and J by 1 base, with 3 bases of the junction left unmatched. Looked up from germline, CDR1 is SGHRS and CDR2 is YFSETQ. The CDR3 consists of 15 residues. The CDR3 is CASSLHRGRNTEAFF. The DNA for the CDR3 is TGCGCCAGCAGCTTACACAGGGGGCGGAACACTGAAGCTTTCTTT.

This clonotype was observed many times. The rearrangement links TRBV20-1 to TRBJ2-1; 9 bases fit TRBD2. Germline CDR1 reads DFQATT; CDR2 reads SNEGSKA (reference sequence). V lost 3 bases, J lost 7 bases, and 13 bases stayed unmatched. This CDR3 spans 16 amino acids. CDR3 loop: CSASARGSGRRNEQFF. In DNA form, the CDR3 reads TGCAGTGCTAGTGCCCGTGGTAGCGGGAGACGAAATGAGCAGTTCTTC.

As to this clonotype: A junction boundary mismatches the germline segment, possibly from a read error. The genes are TRBV5-4 and TRBJ2-5; the match to TRBD1 covers 7 bases. The CDR3 contains 14 residues. Germline values: CDR1 SGHNT, CDR2 YYREEE (reference sequence). The CDR3 DNA is TGTGCCATCAGCATACCGACAGGGAAAGAGACCCAGTACTTC. This codes for CAISIPTGKETQYF.

This clonotype was picked up many times. The genes are TRBV7-9 and TRBJ2-1; D remains ambiguous. The CDR3 totals 16 residues. The germline CDR1 and CDR2 sequences are SEHNR and FQNEAQ (reference sequence). Trimming shortened V by 4 bases and J by 0 bases, and 13 bases separated the two germline ends. In DNA form, the CDR3 reads TGTGCCAGCAGCTCCATACGGGCTTCCTCCTACAATGAGCAGTTCTTC. Its translation is CASSSIRASSYNEQFF. The full variable domain, in which reference TRBV7-9 and TRBJ2-1 provide the parts outside the CDR3, is DTGVSQNPRHKITKRGQNVTFRCDPISEHNRLYWYRQTLGQGPEFLTYFQNEAQLEKSRLLSDRFSAERPKGSFSTLEIQRTEQGDSAMYLCASSSIRASSYNEQFFGPGTRLTVL.

This clonotype occurred many times. The chain uses TRBV18 and TRBJ2-3; 8 bases line up with TRBD2. Germline V gives CDR1 KGHSH, CDR2 LQKENI. This CDR3 is built from 15 residues. V was clipped by 2 bases and J by 2 bases; unmatched bases: 3. The CDR3 loop is CASSPLAGYTDTQYF. In nucleotides, the CDR3 is TGTGCCAGCTCACCATTAGCGGGATACACAGATACGCAGTATTTT.

The table lists this clonotype with a few counts. This chain joins TRBV28 and TRBJ1-5, with a possible D match to TRBD1 (5 bases). CDR3 length: 14 residues. In germline, CDR1 is MDHEN, CDR2 SYDVKM. V gave up 6 bases and J gave up 8 bases, with 17 bases separating them. CDR3 residues: CASRPRGEVKPQHF. The CDR3 DNA sequence: TGTGCCAGCAGGCCCAGAGGGGAGGTGAAGCCCCAGCATTTT.

At least ten counts were recorded for this clonotype. This chain uses TRBV9 with TRBJ2-1; D uncertain. The CDR3 consists of 16 residues. Germline V gene sequence: CDR1 SGDLS, CDR2 YYNGEE. Trimming stripped 2 bases from V and 0 bases from J, with 12 bases between. The CDR3 coding sequence is TGTGCCAGCAGCGTCTTCGCGAGTAGCTCCTACAATGAGCAGTTCTTC. It is translated as CASSVFASSSYNEQFF.

This clonotype showed up many times. This chain joins TRBV21-1 and TRBJ2-1; the DNA was not used to check the table's D call, TRBD2. TRBV21-1 is shown as a pseudogene. CDR3 size: 20 residues. The chain's CDR3 is CASSKAWTSGRYMNYNEQFF. CDR3 DNA sequence: TGTGCCAGCAGCAAAGCCTGGACTAGCGGGAGATATATGAACTACAATGAGCAGTTCTTC.